These T cell receptor beta chains were read from a single sample in a study of human T cells and chemical hapten exposure. Each CDR3 protein gets one entry after TCRdb re-called the RACE reads with MiXCR. Seen here are tens of thousands of distinct CDR3 sequences, 6.6% observed once, and the top ten hold 1.3%. The sample in question was whole blood, obtained in connection with sensitization to the hapten diphenylcyclopropenone (DPC). The receptors were sampled from a woman between 25 and 40 years old with alopecia areata. Some clones in this sample may be carry-over from other donors' samples. Each CDR3 is given with its conserved first and last residue. D genes are given only for firm matches. Clone size is stated in some rows and not others, as once, few, many or a class when expanded.

length | D | size | J | V | CDR3 | DNA
13 | NA | NA | TRBJ2-3 | TRBV10-3 | CAIQGIGGDTQYF | TGTGCCATTCAGGGGATCGGAGGCGATACGCAGTATTTT
14 | NA | many | TRBJ1-1 | TRBV20-1 | CSARTGTLNTEAFF | TGCAGTGCTAGAACCGGGACCTTGAACACTGAAGCTTTCTTT
13 | NA | few | TRBJ1-3 | TRBV6-6 | CASSLYSGNTIYF | TGTGCCAGCAGTCTATACTCTGGAAACACCATATATTTT
12 | NA | many | TRBJ1-2 | TRBV12-3/TRBV12-4 | CASSLGKGSNTF | TGTGCCAGCAGTTTAGGAAAAGGGTCCAACACCTTC
16 | NA | NA | TRBJ1-6 | TRBV5-1 | CASSFAPVGGNSPLHF | TGCGCCAGCAGCTTTGCACCGGTAGGGGGAAATTCACCCCTCCACTTT
13 | NA | many | TRBJ1-6 | TRBV30 | CAWRSGGRAPLHF | TGTGCCTGGAGGAGCGGGGGTAGGGCACCCCTCCACTTT
14 | TRBD1 | many | TRBJ2-7 | TRBV6-5 | CASSDGTATYEQYF | TGTGCCAGCAGTGACGGGACAGCCACCTACGAGCAGTACTTC
12 | NA | few | TRBJ2-5 | TRBV2 | CASSLIQETQYF | TGTGCCAGCAGCCTGATCCAAGAGACCCAGTACTTC
16 | TRBD1 | many | TRBJ1-6 | TRBV7-2 | CASSSRETGVNSPLHF | TGTGCCAGCAGCTCCCGGGAGACAGGGGTGAATTCACCCCTCCACTTT
20 | NA | many | TRBJ2-6 | TRBV5-1 | CASSIPSVGHYHSGANVLTF | TGCGCCAGCAGCATACCCTCCGTAGGACACTACCATTCTGGGGCCAACGTCCTGACTTTC
12 | NA | many | TRBJ2-7 | TRBV12-3/TRBV12-4 | CASSLVGHEQYF | TGTGCCAGCAGTTTGGTGGGCCACGAGCAGTACTTC
13 | NA | NA | TRBJ2-3 | TRBV6-1 | CASSPEVQDTQYF | TGTGCCAGCAGTCCGGAGGTGCAGGATACGCAGTATTTT
15 | TRBD2 | few | TRBJ2-1 | TRBV20-1 | CSARGTSGGHDEQFF | TGCAGTGCTAGAGGGACTAGCGGGGGCCATGATGAGCAGTTCTTC
15 | NA | many | TRBJ2-3 | TRBV9 | CASSPGQTVTDTQYF | TGTGCCAGCAGCCCAGGACAAACCGTCACAGATACGCAGTATTTT
18 | TRBD2 | NA | TRBJ2-5 | TRBV24-1 | CATSDPGTSGGMRETQYF | TGTGCCACCAGTGACCCCGGGACTAGCGGGGGGATGCGAGAGACCCAGTACTTC
13 | NA | NA | TRBJ1-1 | TRBV12-3/TRBV12-4 | CASSLRPNTEAFF | TGTGCCAGCAGTCTCCGCCCGAACACTGAAGCTTTCTTT
13 | NA | NA | TRBJ2-3 | TRBV9 | CASSVDITDTQYF | TGTGCCAGCAGCGTAGACATCACAGATACGCAGTATTTT
13 | NA | many | TRBJ1-1 | TRBV5-1 | CASSLSEGRQAFF | TGCGCCAGCAGCTTGAGCGAGGGCCGCCAAGCTTTCTTT
13 | NA | many | TRBJ2-7 | TRBV6-5 | CASSYSWGTEQYF | TGTGCCAGCAGTTACTCGTGGGGTACCGAGCAGTACTTC
17 | NA | many | TRBJ2-2 | TRBV20-1 | CSARILGGGQNTGELFF | TGCAGTGCTAGAATATTGGGCGGGGGCCAGAACACCGGGGAGCTGTTTTTT
13 | NA | many | TRBJ2-4 | TRBV6-5 | CASGRDNQNIQYF | TGTGCCAGCGGACGGGACAATCAAAACATTCAGTACTTC
13 | TRBD1 | few | TRBJ1-3 | TRBV7-2 | CASGTGPGNTIYF | TGTGCCAGCGGGACAGGGCCAGGAAACACCATATATTTT
14 | NA | many | TRBJ1-1 | TRBV27 | CASSLSALNPEAFF | TGTGCCAGCAGTTTATCGGCGCTAAATCCTGAAGCTTTCTTT
14 | TRBD2 | many | TRBJ2-7 | TRBV19 | CASSAGGASYEQYF | TGTGCCAGTAGTGCGGGGGGCGCATCCTACGAGCAGTACTTC
14 | TRBD2 | many | TRBJ2-4 | TRBV7-8 | CASSLGGIKNIQYF | TGTGCCAGCAGCTTGGGGGGGATTAAAAACATTCAGTACTTC
14 | TRBD1 | many | TRBJ1-1 | TRBV30 | CAWSTGTGNTEAFF | TGTGCCTGGAGTACTGGGACAGGGAACACTGAAGCTTTCTTT
16 | TRBD2 | few | TRBJ2-3 | TRBV20-1 | CSARGYGGAGTDTQYF | TGCAGTGCTAGAGGTTACGGGGGGGCAGGCACAGATACGCAGTATTTT
14 | NA | few | TRBJ1-1 | TRBV6-5 | CASSLNRANTEAFF | TGTGCCAGCAGTTTGAACAGGGCGAACACTGAAGCTTTCTTT
17 | TRBD2 | NA | TRBJ2-3 | TRBV15 | CATSRDIGGGARDTQYF | TGTGCCACCAGCAGAGATATCGGCGGGGGGGCCAGAGATACGCAGTATTTT
14 | TRBD1 | many | TRBJ1-1 | TRBV6-5 | CASSYKGAMTEAFF | TGTGCCAGCAGTTACAAGGGGGCGATGACTGAAGCTTTCTTT